Presented here are 28 T cell receptor beta chains from one specimen sequenced in a study of memory CD4+ T cells and cytomegalovirus serostatus. Profiled with immunoSEQ multiplex PCR; TCRdb holds only in-frame clones, not every one. The table records approximately 88,000 clones, approximately 80% of them present only once. Single viable CD3+CD4+CD8-CD45RO+ cells were sorted as the memory CD4+ T cells. The sample consisted of memory CD4+ T cells from blood. These receptors were taken from an adult in good health and CMV-seropositive.

The chain uses TRBV7-2 and TRBJ2-7; a weak D match, TRBD2 (6 bases). This CDR3 has 16 residues. Looked up from germline, CDR1 is SGHTA and CDR2 is FQGNSA. The germline V and J ends were trimmed by 1 base and 5 bases, with 18 bases remaining between them. For the CDR3, the DNA is TGTGCCAGCAGCTTAGGGGGGGTCGGAGTTCGCCACGAGCAGTACTTC. This codes for CASSLGGVGVRHEQYF.

The CDR3 spells CASSFVGGPGAYEQYF. Here the CDR3 DNA reads TGTGCCAGCAGCTTCGTGGGGGGACCGGGGGCATACGAGCAGTACTTC. The rearrangement joins TRBV7-9 to TRBJ2-7; D is tentatively TRBD1 or TRBD2 (6 bases each). Looked up from germline, CDR1 is SEHNR and CDR2 is FQNEAQ (reference sequence). V was clipped by 3 bases and J by 4 bases, with 19 bases between them. This CDR3 comprises 16 residues.

This chain uses TRBV11-3 with TRBJ2-1; 11 bases are shared with TRBD2. The germline V gene encodes CDR1 SGHNT and CDR2 YENEEA. Germline trimming cut 3 bases from V and 6 bases from J; bases unmatched to any gene: 1. This CDR3 region has 14 residues. The CDR3 DNA sequence: TGTGCCAGCAGCTTCACTAGCGGGAGCAATGAGCAGTTCTTC. Its translation is CASSFTSGSNEQFF.

The V and J genes are TRBV28 and TRBJ2-5; 13 nucleotides align to TRBD2. Trimming removed 3 bases from V and 3 bases from J; junction bases left unmatched: 13. CDR3 size: 19 residues. The germline gives CDR1 MDHEN, CDR2 SYDVKM. The CDR3 nucleotides read TGTGCCAGCAGTTTTGGGGGACTAGCGGGACCTAGATCTAAAGAGACCCAGTACTTC. Translated: CASSFGGLAGPRSKETQYF.

The rearrangement links TRBV4-1 to TRBJ2-1; 9 nucleotides agree with TRBD1. V was clipped by 0 bases and J by 8 bases; unmatched bases: 5. Germline V lookup: CDR1 MGHRA, CDR2 YSYEKL. The CDR3 covers 15 residues. CDR3 coding DNA: TGCGCCAGCAGCCAAGACGGTACAGGGGGCGATGAGCAGTTCTTC. Its translation is CASSQDGTGGDEQFF.

This clone occurred once. The chain carries TRBV28 and TRBJ1-5, with D possibly being TRBD1 (6 bases). V lost 4 bases, J lost 2 bases, and 12 bases lay in between. CDR1 and CDR2 (germline): MDHEN, SYDVKM. The CDR3 extends over 15 amino acids. Here the CDR3 DNA reads TGTGCCAGCAGTTATCCGGGACAACGCAATCAGCCCCAGCATTTT. Translation: CASSYPGQRNQPQHF.

V gene TRBV6-5 combines with J gene TRBJ2-1; no clear D gene. CDR1 is MNHEY, CDR2 SVGAGI, per germline. The CDR3 has 15 residues. V dropped 5 bases and J dropped 9 bases, with 20 bases sitting between them. CDR3 in DNA: TGTGCCAGCAGTCCACAAGGAGCCGCGCTTACTGAGCAGTTCTTC. Translated, it gives CASSPQGAALTEQFF.

This chain connects TRBV19 to TRBJ2-4, with 10 bases lining up with TRBD2. The J segment lost 5 bases and the V segment lost 1 base, leaving 8 bases of the junction unmatched. CDR3 length: 17 amino acids. Germline assignment: CDR1 LNHDA and CDR2 SQIVND (reference sequence). The CDR3 loop reads CASSIVKAGGPQNIQYF. The CDR3, as DNA: TGTGCCAGTAGTATAGTAAAAGCGGGAGGGCCCCAAAACATTCAGTACTTC.

This clone was observed once. The chain combines TRBV7-6 with TRBJ2-3, with 8 bases matching TRBD2. CDR1 and CDR2 from the germline V gene are SGHVS and FNYEAQ. V lost 1 base and J lost 2; bases outside the gene matches: 5. The CDR3 contains 16 residues. CDR3 amino acids: CASSLEAGALTDTQYF. CDR3 bases: TGTGCCAGCAGCTTAGAAGCGGGAGCCCTCACAGATACGCAGTATTTT.

This clone has just a few counts. The genes are TRBV7-8 and TRBJ1-5; 8 bases are a match to TRBD1. Germline CDR1 and CDR2: SGHVS and FQNEAQ. This CDR3 has 15 amino acids. Trimming removed 5 bases from V and 6 bases from J; junction bases left unmatched: 9. CDR3 amino acids: CASSPVGQAGQPQHF. The CDR3 DNA sequence: TGTGCCAGCAGCCCGGTGGGACAGGCCGGTCAGCCCCAGCATTTT.

J is TRBJ2-1 and V is TRBV30; maybe TRBD1 (5 bases). CDR1 and CDR2 from the germline V gene are GTSNPN and SVGIG (reference sequence). The CDR3 has 13 residues. Deletions cut 4 bases from V and 8 bases from J, with 15 bases between. The CDR3 DNA sequence: TGTGCCTGGACTGAAGGGGCATGGGATGAGCAGTTCTTC. Its translation is CAWTEGAWDEQFF.

This clone has a handful of counts. This chain uses TRBV10-3 with TRBJ2-2; TRBD1 matches 7 bases. The CDR3 sequence is 15 residues long. Trimming at V came to 8 bases and at J to 0 bases, leaving 6 bases not matched to a gene. Germline V lookup: CDR1 ENHRY, CDR2 SYGVKD. The chain's CDR3 is CAIGRQGTNTGELFF. The CDR3 nucleotides read TGTGCCATCGGAAGACAGGGCACGAACACCGGGGAGCTGTTTTTT.

The CDR3 here is CASSSGLQETQYF. The CDR3 nucleotides are TGCGCCAGCAGCTCGGGACTTCAAGAGACCCAGTACTTC. The chain is built from TRBV5-1 and TRBJ2-5, with D maybe TRBD2 (6 bases). Germline-derived CDR1 and CDR2 are SGHRS and YFSETQ. The CDR3 is 13 residues long. The germline V and J ends were trimmed by 3 bases and 2 bases, with 8 bases remaining between them.

This clone was counted only a few times. The chain combines TRBV10-3 with TRBJ2-3, with 7 nucleotides matching TRBD1. With 3 bases clipped from V and 3 bases from J, the junction kept 12 bases outside the gene matches. The CDR3 runs 17 residues. Germline lookup yields CDR1 ENHRY and CDR2 SYGVKD. The CDR3: CAISERQGVSVTDTQYF. DNA of the CDR3: TGTGCCATCAGTGAAAGACAGGGAGTTAGCGTGACAGATACGCAGTATTTT.

The V and J genes are TRBV18 and TRBJ2-7, with a weak D call TRBD2 (5 bases). V was shortened by 5 bases and J by 9 bases, with 20 bases between the two germline ends. The CDR3 has 14 residues. The V gene's germline CDR1 is KGHSH and CDR2 LQKENI. The CDR3 loop is CASSIDDEGWGQYF. The CDR3 bases are TGTGCCAGCTCAATAGACGATGAGGGTTGGGGGCAGTACTTC.

The gene calls are TRBV5-5 and TRBJ2-2; D is unresolved. Germline CDR1 SGHKS, CDR2 YYEKEE (reference sequence). Trimming pared 4 bases from V and 8 bases from J, leaving 18 bases between. This CDR3 contains 15 residues. In DNA form, the CDR3 reads TGTGCCAGCAGCCGCCGGGCCTCCCAGGCTGGGGAGCTGTTTTTT. Translation: CASSRRASQAGELFF.

V and J are TRBV7-2 and TRBJ2-2; the D is unclear. Germline CDR1 SGHTA, CDR2 FQGNSA. The V and J ends lost 1 base and 7 bases respectively, with 7 bases between them. The CDR3 consists of 13 residues. The CDR3 region is CASSLEVSGELFF. CDR3 sequence (DNA): TGTGCCAGCAGCTTAGAGGTCAGCGGGGAGCTGTTTTTT. Looking up the rest from reference TRBV7-2 and TRBJ2-2 gives the full variable domain: GAGVSQSPSNKVTEKGKDVELRCDPISGHTALYWYRQSLGQGLEFLIYFQGNSAPDKSGLPSDRFSAERTGGSVSTLTIQRTQQEDSAVYLCASSLEVSGELFFGEGSRLTVL.

V usage is TRBV9 and J usage is TRBJ2-1; 7 bases fit TRBD2. V shed 6 bases and J 7 bases; nucleotides not matched to a gene: 10. The CDR3 contains 14 residues. Germline CDR1 reads SGDLS; CDR2 reads YYNGEE. The CDR3 region has the DNA TGTGCCAGCACCAGCGGGGCGGGAGCGAATGAGCAGTTCTTC. Its protein product is CASTSGAGANEQFF.

This chain's CDR3 is CASSVAEKNIQYF. DNA for the CDR3: TGTGCCAGCAGCGTAGCTGAAAAAAACATTCAGTACTTC. This chain links TRBV9 with TRBJ2-4, with D hard to call. Trimming left V 0 bases short and J 4 bases short, with 5 bases between. The germline gives CDR1 SGDLS, CDR2 YYNGEE. CDR3 size: 13 residues.

This clone was found once. The V call is TRBV7-9, the J call TRBJ2-5, with D maybe TRBD1 (6 bases). CDR1 is SEHNR and CDR2 is FQNEAQ in the germline V gene (reference sequence). V lost 1 base and J lost 6, with 9 bases in between. This CDR3 spans 13 amino acids. The CDR3 here is CASSLVTGKTQYF. CDR3 bases: TGTGCCAGCAGCTTAGTTACAGGGAAGACCCAGTACTTC.

This clone appeared once. This chain connects TRBV15 to TRBJ2-7; 12 bases are a match to TRBD2. The junction had 2 bases not matched to a gene; V was cut back by 0 bases and J by 5 bases. This CDR3 comprises 15 residues. Germline assignment: CDR1 LNHNV and CDR2 YYDKDF (reference sequence). CDR3 region: CATSRDLAGGNEQYF. Here the CDR3 DNA reads TGTGCCACCAGCAGAGATCTAGCGGGAGGGAACGAGCAGTACTTC.

The rearrangement links TRBV4-2 to TRBJ2-1; no clear D gene. The CDR3 has 15 amino acids. The germline CDR1 and CDR2 sequences are LGHNA and YNFKEQ. Trimming took 0 bases from V and 9 from J, leaving 15 bases between them. The CDR3 region has the DNA TGTGCCAGCAGCCAAGAAGTAGCTATCCCTACTGAGCAGTTCTTC. Its protein is CASSQEVAIPTEQFF.

V gene TRBV28 combines with J gene TRBJ2-4; D uncertain. Germline CDR1 MDHEN, CDR2 SYDVKM. The CDR3 has 11 residues. With 5 bases removed from V and 6 bases from J, the gap between germline ends came to 5 bases. CDR3 amino acids: CASSTRNIQYF. In DNA, the CDR3 is TGTGCCAGCAGTACACGAAACATTCAGTACTTC.

About this clone itself: One junction end does not reproduce the germline sequence, and a read error may be involved. The chain joins TRBV5-1 to TRBJ2-2, with TRBD2 matching 12 bases. This CDR3 has 16 amino acids. The V gene's germline CDR1 is SGHRS and CDR2 YFSETQ. Here the CDR3 DNA reads TGCGCCAGCAGCCCCCGGCTAGCGGGAGGGACCGCGGAGCTGTTTTTT. It yields the protein CASSPRLAGGTAELFF.

The V call is TRBV7-9, the J call TRBJ2-7, with 8 bases fitting TRBD1. The J segment lost 2 bases and the V segment lost 5 bases, leaving 11 bases of the junction unmatched. From germline, CDR1 is SEHNR and CDR2 FQNEAQ (reference sequence). CDR3 length equals 16 residues. The CDR3 bases are TGTGCCAGCAGCCCACCCCCGACAGGGGAACCCTACGAGCAGTACTTC. Its translation: CASSPPPTGEPYEQYF.

The rearrangement joins TRBV13 to TRBJ1-5; 8 bases agree with TRBD1. CDR1 is PRHDT, CDR2 FYEKMQ, per germline (reference sequence). V gave up 0 bases and J gave up 6 bases; unmatched junction bases: 10. The CDR3 sequence is 17 residues long. CDR3 coding DNA: TGTGCCAGCAGCTTAGGAATTGACAGGGGCTCGGGTCAGCCCCAGCATTTT. It yields the protein CASSLGIDRGSGQPQHF.

Concerning this clone: Different DNA sequences within this sample yield the same CDR3. The CDR3 DNA reads TGTGCCAGCAGCTTTACGGGGGGCGAAAATGAAAAACTGTTTTTT. It yields the protein CASSFTGGENEKLFF. The V gene is TRBV7-9, the J gene TRBJ1-4, with D possibly TRBD1 on 6 matching bases. This CDR3 region has 15 residues. V shed 3 bases and J shed 5 bases, with 13 bases lying between them. Germline lookup yields CDR1 SEHNR and CDR2 FQNEAQ (reference sequence).

The chain uses TRBV7-2 and TRBJ2-3; the D gene is possibly TRBD2 (5 bases). V lost 8 bases, J lost 5 bases, and 17 bases lay in between. There are 14 residues in the CDR3. Germline values: CDR1 SGHTA, CDR2 FQGNSA. CDR3 residues: CASSVGNVGDTQYF. CDR3 sequence (DNA): TGTGCCAGCTCCGTCGGGAATGTCGGAGATACGCAGTATTTT.